The rows below give T cell receptor beta chains drawn from one sample of a study of OX40 agonist ivuxolimab in advanced cancers. Clones were read by immunoSEQ multiplex PCR, and TCRdb kept only the in-frame ones, dropping some. The table shows 69,000 or so clones, with 85% to 90% occurring only once. This material consisted of CD4+ or CD8+ T cells sorted from blood, taken in a trial of the OX40 agonist ivuxolimab. The receptor set was obtained from an adult with an advanced solid tumor such as melanoma, head and neck, liver or kidney cancer. Both conserved end residues are part of each CDR3. Not all rows give a size; the values are once, few, many and, for expanded clones, a class.

V gene,clone size,J gene,CDR3 protein
TRBV9,.,TRBJ1-3,CASSAPLNSGNTIYF
TRBV11-2,.,TRBJ2-7,CASSLAPFSGQGDYEQYF
TRBV14,.,TRBJ2-7,CASSHLGSEYEQYF
TRBV27,.,TRBJ2-1,CASTPGLAGYNEQFF
TRBV4-1,.,TRBJ1-1,CASSQGVTQAAPEAFF
TRBV27,.,TRBJ2-1,CASSRRRNNEQFF
TRBV4-3,.,TRBJ2-1,CASSQDEGGTYNEQFF
TRBV15,.,TRBJ2-1,CATEVGAGGAYNEQFF
TRBV7-3,once,TRBJ2-3,CASSLFGVVGTDTQYF
TRBV5-1,.,TRBJ1-1,CASSLYYGTGTLNTEAFF
TRBV7-9,few,TRBJ1-1,CASSLGGTTEAFF
TRBV27,.,TRBJ1-2,CASSPGQGSYGYTF
TRBV29-1,.,TRBJ2-7,CSVLTGENSYEQYF
TRBV28,.,.,CASSPEGSYEQYF
TRBV28,.,TRBJ2-7,CASSGGQGPYEQYF
TRBV7-9,.,TRBJ1-6,CASSHPRAGDTNSPLHF
TRBV5-1,.,TRBJ1-1,CASSLGQGATEAFF
TRBV6-6,.,TRBJ2-7,CASSPGDSSYEQYF
TRBV2,.,TRBJ1-4,CASQSDLSGEKLFF
TRBV5-6,.,TRBJ2-2,CASSLLTVQETLNTGELFF
TRBV7-8,.,TRBJ1-2,CASSRSQGGGYGYTF
TRBV21-1,.,TRBJ2-7,CASSPPAGRQNYEQYF
TRBV6-5,.,TRBJ2-1,CASSYGAENEQFF
TRBV25-1,few,TRBJ1-1,CASSSAENTEAFF
TRBV19,few,TRBJ1-2,CASSIFMGRLAVYTF
TRBV28,.,TRBJ2-1,CASSSRLEGEQFF
TRBV6-1,.,TRBJ1-1,CASRWPYEPNTEAFF
TRBV28,once,TRBJ1-5,CASSLGLAASNQPQHF
TRBV4-1,.,TRBJ2-7,CASSHREFSYEQYF
TRBV27,.,TRBJ2-2,CASSYGGNTGELFF
TRBV4-2,.,TRBJ1-2,CASSQARGGTYGYTF
TRBV28,.,TRBJ1-1,CASRSDRGNTEAFF
TRBV30,.,TRBJ2-3,CAWSKETSTDTQYF
TRBV4-2,.,TRBJ2-7,CASSQEKGQLGSYEQYF
TRBV9,once,TRBJ2-2,CASSVEPGTNTGELFF
TRBV27,.,TRBJ2-1,CASSSGGSYNEQFF
TRBV13,once,TRBJ2-7,CASSRRSFYEQYF
TRBV2,.,TRBJ2-1,CASSVLKEGSSYNEQFF
TRBV28,.,TRBJ1-1,CASRDPKGLLNTEAFF
TRBV11-2,.,TRBJ1-1,CASSLDAGATEAFF
TRBV6-5,.,TRBJ2-7,CASSSTSGRGAYEQYF
TRBV27,.,TRBJ2-3,CASSWLATSTDTQYF
TRBV13,once,TRBJ1-2,CASSGGGGAGTF
TRBV19,.,TRBJ1-5,CASSMTATSNQPQHF
TRBV10-3,.,TRBJ1-2,CAISEGGQTNYGYTF
TRBV19,.,TRBJ1-5,CASSGTIRQPQHF
TRBV7-8,few,TRBJ1-1,CASSLYRVEAFF
TRBV13,.,TRBJ2-3,CASSPRTSGKAQYF
TRBV7-6,.,TRBJ2-7,CASSFADRAEQYF
TRBV9,once,TRBJ2-1,CASSVGGGPSNPYNEQFF
TRBV29-1,medium-sized,TRBJ1-3,CSGQASGNTIYF
TRBV5-4,.,TRBJ1-1,CASSRGGARGTEAFF
TRBV7-9,.,TRBJ1-2,CASSPGGAGQDGYTF
TRBV28,once,TRBJ2-7,CASSLSRTGGSDSYEQYF
TRBV5-6,.,TRBJ1-1,CASSFENTEAFF
TRBV29-1,.,TRBJ1-3,CSGQYSGNTIYF
TRBV13,.,TRBJ1-2,CASSRSDIPNYGYTF
TRBV29-1,.,TRBJ1-2,CSDGGDYGYTF
TRBV10-3,once,TRBJ2-3,CAAEAVRYTDTQYF